The rows below give T cell receptor beta chains drawn from one sample of a study of T-cell memory formation after mild COVID-19. TCRdb itself ran the 5' RACE reads through MiXCR, one entry per CDR3 protein. The table includes a few hundred thousand distinct CDR3 sequences, 16% detected once. Material for sequencing was PBMCs or a T cell subset sorted from them (not recorded which). These receptors came from a man between 18 and 35 years old who had mild COVID-19 (a few samples of this study predate the infection). Cell type and time point are not known. CDR3s include the opening cysteine and the closing phenylalanine or tryptophan. Clone size, where shown, is once, few, many, or a class for clones that have expanded.

J gene,clone size,V gene,CDR3 protein
TRBJ2-5,-,TRBV14,CASSRGGTETQYF
TRBJ2-3,many,TRBV7-3,CASSSGPIDTQYF
TRBJ2-5,-,TRBV6-6,CASSYGGTSLETQYF
TRBJ1-1,-,TRBV12-3/TRBV12-4,CASSTPGTAFF
TRBJ2-5,-,TRBV5-1,CASRTSGGFRQETQYF
TRBJ1-1,-,TRBV5-4,CASSLAQEAFF
TRBJ2-3,-,TRBV10-3,CAISESSSTDTQYF
TRBJ2-7,few,TRBV12-3/TRBV12-4,CASSVRDRGSYEQYF
TRBJ1-5,-,TRBV10-3,CATLRAGGQPQHF
TRBJ2-7,few,TRBV6-5,CASSGTPGTGYHEQYF
TRBJ2-7,-,TRBV29-1,CSVAASGGINEQYF
TRBJ1-2,-,TRBV27,CASSGGEVYGYTF
TRBJ2-7,few,TRBV7-9,CASSLGSASLYEQYF
TRBJ2-1,-,TRBV12-3/TRBV12-4,CASSFGGARFF
TRBJ1-5,-,TRBV5-6,CASSWAANQPQHF
TRBJ2-3,-,TRBV5-6,CASSLPVAVDRAADTQYF
TRBJ2-4,-,TRBV11-3,CASSPSGGDIQYF
TRBJ2-1,-,TRBV20-1,CSARREDQFF
TRBJ1-5,few,TRBV29-1,CSVAVDGKNQPQHF
TRBJ1-4,few,TRBV5-1,CASSSAEEKLFF
TRBJ2-3,-,TRBV20-1,CSAVGGRTDTQYF
TRBJ1-1,-,TRBV12-3/TRBV12-4,CASSSGGGRYTEAFF
TRBJ2-1,-,TRBV29-1,CSGRGTGVNEQFF
TRBJ1-1,-,TRBV6-5,CAVRGVAGVNTEAFF
TRBJ1-2,few,TRBV6-5,CASSWDPKNYGYTF
TRBJ2-1,few,TRBV9,CASSVAGGVYNEQFF
TRBJ2-7,-,TRBV12-3/TRBV12-4,CASSLGDSSYEQYF
TRBJ2-1,many,TRBV11-2,CASSLGSSGGVNEQFF
TRBJ1-4,few,TRBV24-1,CATSDSETGGSEKLFF
TRBJ1-5,many,TRBV5-1,CASSPGTGANQPQHF
TRBJ2-7,-,TRBV7-9,CASSPNPTSGGSYEQYF
TRBJ1-1,-,TRBV15,CATSPQGAGGTEAFF
TRBJ1-1,-,TRBV12-3/TRBV12-4,CASRGQVGTEAFF
TRBJ2-7,-,TRBV5-1,CASRDEGSSYEQYF
TRBJ1-1,-,TRBV6-5,CASSYLWGYTEAFF
TRBJ2-1,few,TRBV24-1,CATSDFGQGAENEQFF
TRBJ2-1,few,TRBV20-1,CSASFGTSGEIGNEQFF